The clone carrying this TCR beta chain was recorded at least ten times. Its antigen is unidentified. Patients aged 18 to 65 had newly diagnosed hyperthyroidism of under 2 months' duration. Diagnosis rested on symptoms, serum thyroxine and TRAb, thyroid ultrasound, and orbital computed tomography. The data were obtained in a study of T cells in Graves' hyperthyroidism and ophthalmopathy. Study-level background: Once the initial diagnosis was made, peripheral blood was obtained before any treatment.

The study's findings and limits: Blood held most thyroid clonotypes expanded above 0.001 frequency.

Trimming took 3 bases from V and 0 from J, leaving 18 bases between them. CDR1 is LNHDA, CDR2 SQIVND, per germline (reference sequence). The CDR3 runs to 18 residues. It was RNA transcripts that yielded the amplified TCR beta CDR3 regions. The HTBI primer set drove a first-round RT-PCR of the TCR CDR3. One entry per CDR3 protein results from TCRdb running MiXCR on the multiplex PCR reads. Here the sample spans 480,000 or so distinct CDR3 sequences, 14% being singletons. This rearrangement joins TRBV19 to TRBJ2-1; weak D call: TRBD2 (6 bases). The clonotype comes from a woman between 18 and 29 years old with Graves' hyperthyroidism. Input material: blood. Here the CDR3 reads CASSIRATGGISYNEQFF. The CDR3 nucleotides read TGTGCCAGTAGTATCAGGGCCACTGGAGGGATCTCCTACAATGAGCAGTTCTTC.